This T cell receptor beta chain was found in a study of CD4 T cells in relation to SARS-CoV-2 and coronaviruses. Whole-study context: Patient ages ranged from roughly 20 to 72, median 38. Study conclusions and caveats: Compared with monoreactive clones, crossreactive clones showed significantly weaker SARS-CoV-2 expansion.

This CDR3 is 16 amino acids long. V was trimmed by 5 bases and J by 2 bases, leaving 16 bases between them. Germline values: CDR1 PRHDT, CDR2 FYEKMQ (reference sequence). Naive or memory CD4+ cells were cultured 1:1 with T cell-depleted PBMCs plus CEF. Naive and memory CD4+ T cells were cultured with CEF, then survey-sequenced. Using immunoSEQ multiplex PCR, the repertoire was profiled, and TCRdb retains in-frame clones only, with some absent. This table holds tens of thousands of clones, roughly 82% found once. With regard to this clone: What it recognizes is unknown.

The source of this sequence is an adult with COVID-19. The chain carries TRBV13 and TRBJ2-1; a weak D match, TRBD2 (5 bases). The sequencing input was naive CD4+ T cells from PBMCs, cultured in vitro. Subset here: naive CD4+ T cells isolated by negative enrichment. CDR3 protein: CASSGSIGDPYNEQFF. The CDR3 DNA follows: TGTGCCAGCAGCGGGAGTATTGGGGATCCCTACAATGAGCAGTTCTTC.